Described below is a single T cell receptor (beta chain) sequence and its context. Its antigen is not identified. PCR was performed a second time for 7 to 11 cycles using a sample-barcoded 5' primer and a J-beta primer mix. A single record per CDR3 protein comes from TCRdb applying MiXCR to the 5' RACE reads. The profile shows about 970,000 distinct CDR3 sequences, about 51% of them singletons. The germline V gene encodes CDR1 SGHKS and CDR2 YYEKEE (reference sequence). The V and J ends lost 0 bases and 8 bases respectively, with 9 bases between them. The CDR3 totals 13 residues. This entry belongs to a study of blood T cells in healthy people across ages. General study findings and limits: Calculation of diversity from one million T cells yielded estimates considered to be underestimates.

This sequence was found in a woman in her fifties or sixties in good health. The sequencing input was blood. The genes are TRBV5-5 and TRBJ2-1; D gene ambiguous. CDR3 nucleotide sequence: TGTGCCAGCAGCTTGGCCTTGATGGATGAGCAGTTCTTC. It yields the protein CASSLALMDEQFF. The whole variable domain, filled in from reference TRBV5-5 and TRBJ2-1, reads DAGVTQSPTHLIKTRGQQVTLRCSPISGHKSVSWYQQVLGQGPQFIFQYYEKEERGRGNFPDRFSARQFPNYSSELNVNALLLGDSALYLCASSLALMDEQFFGPGTRLTVL.